This T cell receptor beta chain was sequenced for a study of early stage breast cancer tumors. Findings of the study overall: Blood repertoires resembled normal breast more than tumor.

The V end lost 7 bases, the J end lost 9 bases, and 20 bases lay between the germline ends. This CDR3 is built from 14 residues. Germline CDR1 SGHRS, CDR2 YFSETQ. About this clone itself: Its cognate antigen is unknown.

Only in-frame clones appear in the TCRdb table, and some are missing; sequencing was by immunoSEQ multiplex PCR. The top ten clones hold under 3.5% of a sample with some 70,000 clones, 70% to 85% of them seen once. The source of this sequence is a person aged 60 to 70 with breast cancer. Source material: blood. The chain joins TRBV5-1 to TRBJ2-1; D might be TRBD1 (5 bases). As DNA, the CDR3 is TGCGCCAGCCACGACAGTAGGGCCGCCGGTGAGCAGTTCTTC. This translates into CASHDSRAAGEQFF.